Each of the 19 T cell receptor beta chains below was sequenced from the same sample in a study of blood T cells in healthy people across ages. Alongside a J-beta primer mix, a sample-barcoded 5' primer served in a second PCR lasting about 6 to 11 cycles. MiXCR was run by TCRdb on the 5' RACE reads, yielding one entry per CDR3 protein. The sample shows approximately 1,700,000 distinct CDR3 sequences, about two fifths of them seen only once. The sample comprised blood. These receptors were obtained from a human donor in good health.

The chain joins TRBV20-1 to TRBJ1-5, with D possibly being TRBD1 (5 bases). Germline CDR1 DFQATT, CDR2 SNEGSKA (reference sequence). CDR3 length: 15 residues. Trimming left V 0 bases short and J 2 bases short, with 11 bases between. This CDR3 reads CSAREFGGGNQPQHF. CDR3 nucleotide sequence: TGCAGTGCTAGAGAATTTGGGGGAGGCAATCAGCCCCAGCATTTT.

There are a few counts of this clonotype. This chain joins TRBV18 and TRBJ2-1; 11 bases are a match to TRBD1. Per the germline V gene, CDR1 is KGHSH and CDR2 is LQKENI. The CDR3 runs to 15 residues. The V gene end was trimmed by 3 bases and the J gene end by 6 bases; junction bases not matched to a gene: 4. The CDR3 protein is CASSPGQGAVNEQFF. CDR3 DNA: TGTGCCAGCTCACCCGGACAGGGGGCCGTCAATGAGCAGTTCTTC.

V usage is TRBV11-2 and J usage is TRBJ2-7; D is undetermined. Germline assignment: CDR1 SGHAT and CDR2 FQNNGV. The CDR3 loop spans 13 amino acids. Trimming removed 5 bases at V and 2 bases at J, with 10 bases between. The CDR3 loop reads CASSQAMAYEQYF. CDR3 coding DNA: TGTGCCAGCAGCCAAGCGATGGCCTACGAGCAGTACTTC.

The rearrangement links TRBV6-5 to TRBJ2-3; D ambiguous. With 2 bases removed from V and 4 bases from J, the gap between germline ends came to 13 bases. The CDR3 runs to 15 residues. Per germline, CDR1 MNHEY and CDR2 SVGAGI. The CDR3 loop is CASSYDGFRADTQYF. The CDR3 nucleotides are TGTGCCAGCAGTTACGACGGGTTTCGTGCAGATACGCAGTATTTT.

The chain uses TRBV7-2 and TRBJ2-1, with D perhaps TRBD2 (7 bases). This CDR3 has 17 residues. CDR1 and CDR2 from the germline V gene are SGHTA and FQGNSA. V was clipped by 5 bases and J by 2 bases, with 19 bases between them. CDR3 bases: TGTGCCAGCAGCCCCCCCTCTGCGCGGGGGCCCTACAATGAGCAGTTCTTC. It is translated as CASSPPSARGPYNEQFF.

The genes are TRBV7-2 and TRBJ1-2; D is ambiguous. The germline CDR1 and CDR2 sequences are SGHTA and FQGNSA. V gave up 1 base and J gave up 0 bases, with 12 bases separating them. The CDR3 loop spans 16 amino acids. As DNA, the CDR3 is TGTGCCAGCAGCTTAGATCTGCAGATAGCTAACTATGGCTACACCTTC. Translating it yields CASSLDLQIANYGYTF.

The V gene is TRBV29-1, the J gene TRBJ2-5, with TRBD2 matching over 7 bases. The CDR3 consists of 13 residues. Germline V gives CDR1 SQVTM, CDR2 ANQGSEA. The V gene end was trimmed by 3 bases and the J gene end by 5 bases; junction bases not matched to a gene: 6. CDR3 protein: CSVDFALAETQYF. CDR3 DNA: TGCAGCGTTGATTTTGCACTAGCGGAGACCCAGTACTTC.

This clonotype was picked up a small number of times. The chain joins TRBV2 to TRBJ2-1; 9 bases agree with TRBD2. Germline V gene lookup returns CDR1 SNHLY and CDR2 FYNNEI. The V gene end was trimmed by 8 bases and the J gene end by 3 bases; junction bases not matched to a gene: 5. CDR3 length: 14 amino acids. CDR3 amino acids: CASLAGLRYNEQFF. In nucleotides, the CDR3 is TGTGCCAGCCTAGCGGGGTTACGCTACAATGAGCAGTTCTTC.

This clonotype was observed many times. The chain employs TRBV7-3 and TRBJ1-1, with D possibly matching TRBD1 (6 bases). From germline, CDR1 is SGHTA and CDR2 FQGTGA. Trimming shortened V by 3 bases and J by 4 bases, and 12 bases separated the two germline ends. The CDR3 covers 14 residues. This CDR3 reads CASSLQGSGTEAFF. Written as DNA, the CDR3 is TGTGCCAGCAGCTTGCAGGGGAGTGGCACTGAAGCTTTCTTT.

The gene calls are TRBV5-1 and TRBJ2-6, with 8 bases lining up with TRBD1. Germline V gene sequence: CDR1 SGHRS, CDR2 YFSETQ. CDR3 length equals 16 residues. With V trimmed by 3 bases and J by 4 bases, 6 bases remained unmatched. The CDR3 coding sequence is TGCGCCAGCAGCTGGGACAGGTCGACCGGGGCCAACGTCCTGACTTTC. Translation: CASSWDRSTGANVLTF.

The V gene is TRBV4-2, the J gene TRBJ1-2, with D hard to call. Trimming took off 2 bases at V and 0 bases at J, with 16 bases between the two ends. CDR1 LGHNA and CDR2 YNFKEQ come from the germline V gene. This CDR3 spans 17 amino acids. The CDR3 here is CASSQLLKGRANYGYTF. The CDR3 coding sequence is TGTGCCAGCAGCCAACTCCTAAAGGGTAGGGCTAACTATGGCTACACCTTC.

The sample holds a few counts of this clonotype. This chain links TRBV25-1 with TRBJ1-5; D gene ambiguous. The germline CDR1 and CDR2 sequences are MGHDK and SYGVNS. The CDR3 is 14 amino acids. V dropped 5 bases and J dropped 0 bases, with 8 bases sitting between them. CDR3 region: CASSPLSSNQPQHF. The CDR3 bases are TGTGCCAGCAGTCCATTATCTAGCAATCAGCCCCAGCATTTT. The complete variable domain, with remaining parts taken from reference TRBV25-1 and TRBJ1-5, reads EADIYQTPRYLVIGTGKKITLECSQTMGHDKMYWYQQDPGMELHLIHYSYGVNSTEKGDLSSESTVSRIRTEHFPLTLESARPSHTSQYLCASSPLSSNQPQHFGDGTRLSIL.

Only a few counts were recorded for this clonotype. This rearrangement joins TRBV29-1 to TRBJ2-7, with TRBD1 matching 7 bases. The ends lost 7 bases at V and 3 bases at J; junction bases unmatched: 9. The CDR3 length is 13 residues. Germline CDR1 and CDR2: SQVTM and ANQGSEA. The CDR3 sequence: CSAAGTARYEQYF. The CDR3 DNA reads TGCAGCGCCGCCGGGACAGCCCGCTACGAGCAGTACTTC.

The DNA of the CDR3 is TGTGCCAGCACCCAAGACAGGGGATCTGGAAACACCATATATTTT. Protein product: CASTQDRGSGNTIYF. The gene calls are TRBV7-9 and TRBJ1-3; 8 bases align to TRBD1. Losses at the gene ends were 7 bases for V and 1 base for J; bases not matched to a gene: 6. Germline loops: CDR1 SEHNR, CDR2 FQNEAQ (reference sequence). This CDR3 is built from 15 residues.

This clonotype was seen a handful of times. The germline gene is not matched at one end of the junction; a read error may be the cause. The chain uses TRBV7-7 and TRBJ1-1; 7 bases agree with TRBD1. The CDR3 has 13 residues. Per germline, CDR1 SSHAT and CDR2 FNYEAQ (reference sequence). CDR3: CASSSDPGGEAFF. CDR3 nucleotides: TGTGCTAGCAGCTCGGATCCAGGGGGGGAAGCTTTCTTT.

This clonotype was observed a handful of times. J is TRBJ2-7 and V is TRBV20-1; possible D gene TRBD1, 6 bases. Trimming removed 0 bases from V and 4 bases from J, with 19 bases in between. Germline CDR1 and CDR2: DFQATT and SNEGSKA (reference sequence). The CDR3 runs 16 residues. The DNA for the CDR3 is TGCAGTGCTAGAGAATTAGGGACAACCAAGGTATACGAGCAGTACTTC. The encoded protein is CSARELGTTKVYEQYF.

The V gene is TRBV7-2, the J gene TRBJ2-1; weak D call: TRBD2 (6 bases). CDR1 is SGHTA and CDR2 is FQGNSA in the germline V gene. V was trimmed by 5 bases and J by 6 bases, leaving 23 bases between them. CDR3 length: 17 amino acids. As DNA, the CDR3 is TGTGCCAGCAGCCCAACGGGAGTTTTAAGACCCTCCAATGAGCAGTTCTTC. It yields the protein CASSPTGVLRPSNEQFF.

This sequence joins TRBV5-1 and TRBJ1-6; D might be TRBD1 (5 bases). CDR1 is SGHRS, CDR2 YFSETQ, per germline. With 0 bases removed from V and 5 bases from J, the gap between germline ends came to 12 bases. The CDR3 is 16 amino acids. This chain's CDR3 is CASSLEGGADNSPLHF. The CDR3, as DNA: TGCGCCAGCAGCTTGGAGGGTGGGGCGGATAATTCACCCCTCCACTTT. The full variable domain, completed using reference TRBV5-1 and TRBJ1-6, is KAGVTQTPRYLIKTRGQQVTLSCSPISGHRSVSWYQQTPGQGLQFLFEYFSETQRNKGNFPGRFSGRQFSNSRSEMNVSTLELGDSALYLCASSLEGGADNSPLHFGNGTRLTVT.

The rearrangement uses TRBV11-2 and TRBJ2-1, with D possibly TRBD2 on 5 matching bases. Looked up from germline, CDR1 is SGHAT and CDR2 is FQNNGV. The germline V and J ends were trimmed by 7 bases and 8 bases, with 9 bases remaining between them. The CDR3 sequence is 11 residues long. The CDR3 is CASTRGYEQFF. The DNA for the CDR3 is TGTGCCAGCACCCGGGGTTATGAGCAGTTCTTC.